This T cell receptor (beta chain) originates from a study of blood T cell repertoires in COVID-19. About the research overall: Sample material is recorded as cDNA or gDNA derived from T cells, B-cell-depleted T cells, or PBMCs.

Profiling relied on immunoSEQ multiplex PCR, and the TCRdb table lists in-frame clones only, not all of them. The sample holds about 260,000 clones, around 92% seen once. Germline V gives CDR1 LNHDA, CDR2 SQIVND (reference sequence). V lost 5 bases and J lost 2; bases outside the gene matches: 5. The CDR3 has 15 residues. V and J are TRBV19 and TRBJ2-2, with 7 bases fitting TRBD1. Sequencing was performed on peripheral blood. This clonotype originated in a person aged 18 to 35 with COVID-19, enrolled during active disease. CDR3 region: CASSPRDRNTGELFF. CDR3 coding DNA: TGTGCCAGTAGTCCCCGGGACAGAAACACCGGGGAGCTGTTTTTT.